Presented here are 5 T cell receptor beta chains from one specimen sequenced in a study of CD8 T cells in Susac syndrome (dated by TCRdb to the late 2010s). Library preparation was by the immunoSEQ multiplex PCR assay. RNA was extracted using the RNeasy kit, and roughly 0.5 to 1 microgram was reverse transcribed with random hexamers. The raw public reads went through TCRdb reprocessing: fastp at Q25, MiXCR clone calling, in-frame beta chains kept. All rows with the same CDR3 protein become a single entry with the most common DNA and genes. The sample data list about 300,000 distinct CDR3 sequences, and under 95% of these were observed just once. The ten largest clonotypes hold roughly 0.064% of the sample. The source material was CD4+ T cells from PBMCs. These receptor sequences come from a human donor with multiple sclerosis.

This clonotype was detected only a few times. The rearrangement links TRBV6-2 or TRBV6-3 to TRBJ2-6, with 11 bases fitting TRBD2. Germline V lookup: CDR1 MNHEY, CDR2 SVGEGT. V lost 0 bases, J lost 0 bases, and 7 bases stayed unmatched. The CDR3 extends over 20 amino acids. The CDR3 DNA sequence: TGTGCCAGCAGTTACTCGTCGACTAGCGGGACGGTCTCTGGGGCCAACGTCCTGACTTTC. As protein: CASSYSSTSGTVSGANVLTF.

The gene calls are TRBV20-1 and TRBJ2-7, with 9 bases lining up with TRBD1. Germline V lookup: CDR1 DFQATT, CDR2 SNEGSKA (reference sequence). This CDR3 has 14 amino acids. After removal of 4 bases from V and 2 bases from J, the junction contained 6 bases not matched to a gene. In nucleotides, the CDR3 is TGCAGTGCTACCGGACAGGGGACTACCTACGAGCAGTACTTC. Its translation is CSATGQGTTYEQYF.

CDR3 region: CASSFLEGTGELFF. DNA of the CDR3: TGTGCCAGCAGTTTTCTCGAGGGCACCGGGGAGCTGTTTTTT. This sequence joins TRBV12-3 or TRBV12-4 and TRBJ2-2; tentative D call: TRBD2 (5 bases). CDR3 length: 14 amino acids. Trimming took off 3 bases at V and 4 bases at J, with 9 bases between the two ends.

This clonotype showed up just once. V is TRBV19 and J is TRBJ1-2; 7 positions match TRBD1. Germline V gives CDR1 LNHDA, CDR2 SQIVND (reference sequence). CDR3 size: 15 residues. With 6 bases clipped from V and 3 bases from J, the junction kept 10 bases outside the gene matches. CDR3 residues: CASSDPTGRDYGYTF. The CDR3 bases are TGTGCCAGTAGCGACCCGACAGGGAGAGACTATGGCTACACCTTC.

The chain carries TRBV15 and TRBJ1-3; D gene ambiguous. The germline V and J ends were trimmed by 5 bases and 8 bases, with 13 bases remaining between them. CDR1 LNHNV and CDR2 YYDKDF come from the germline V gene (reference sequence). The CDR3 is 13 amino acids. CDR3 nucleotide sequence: TGTGCCACCAGCTCGGGAGCGGGCGACACCATATATTTT. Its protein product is CATSSGAGDTIYF.